The clone carrying this TCR beta chain appeared a few times. Antigen: not known. This entry comes from a study of shared clonotypes between healthy human individuals. Study conclusions and caveats: Clonotype sharing across a few donors was observed for 4.5% to 6.5% of naive CD4 clonotypes. Rarefaction indicated that sorted-subset sequencing remained incomplete although depth was large. On the whole, naive subsets had larger estimated richness than memory subsets had.

Using immunoSEQ multiplex PCR, the repertoire was profiled, and TCRdb retains in-frame clones only, with some absent. The sample yields 950,000 to 1,300,000 clones, around 76% seen once. The specimen was memory CD4+ T cells sorted from blood. Subset defined: CD45RA-negative fraction. This sequence originates from a young man in good health.

Written as DNA, the CDR3 is TGTGCCAGCAAGACGGACAGGAGCTCCTACGAGCAGTACTTC. It translates to CASKTDRSSYEQYF. The rearrangement uses TRBV2 and TRBJ2-7, with 7 bases aligning to TRBD1. CDR3 size: 14 residues. V was clipped by 7 bases and J by 0 bases; unmatched bases: 6. Germline values: CDR1 SNHLY, CDR2 FYNNEI.